A selection of T cell receptor beta chains follows, all from one sample in a study of cytomegalovirus exposure and HLA in healthy donors. The table came from immunoSEQ multiplex PCR; TCRdb's copy has only in-frame clones and leaves some out. The sample lists 150,000 to 200,000 clones, approximately 80% occurring once. Sequencing used PBMCs. The receptors here all came from a boy aged 5-17 years in good health and CMV-seronegative. CDR3s include the opening cysteine and the closing phenylalanine or tryptophan. The D gene is left open where the match is weak. Not every row has a clone size; where given, it reads once, few, many or a size class.

v_gene	j_gene	abundance	d_gene	CDR3aa	CDR3nt
TRBV28	TRBJ2-1	NA	TRBD2	CASSYSTSGAHNEQFF	TGTGCCAGCAGCTACTCGACTAGCGGGGCCCACAATGAGCAGTTCTTC
TRBV7-8	TRBJ1-2	NA	NA	CASSSIDGKTGTKEANYGYTF	TGTGCCAGCAGCTCGATTGACGGAAAAACCGGGACAAAGGAGGCTAACTATGGCTACACCTTC
TRBV27	TRBJ1-1	NA	NA	CASSLRGWGTEAFF	TGTGCCAGCAGCCTCAGGGGTTGGGGCACTGAAGCTTTCTTT
TRBV27	TRBJ2-5	NA	TRBD1	CASSPVQGWQETQYF	TGTGCCAGCAGTCCCGTACAGGGGTGGCAAGAGACCCAGTACTTC
TRBV27	TRBJ1-1	NA	TRBD1	CASSPGQRTFF	TGTGCCAGCAGCCCGGGACAGCGGACTTTCTTT
TRBV7-9	TRBJ2-7	NA	TRBD2	CASSFVVSGNYEQYF	TGTGCCAGCAGCTTCGTGGTTAGCGGGAACTACGAGCAGTACTTC
TRBV5-8	TRBJ2-7	NA	NA	CASSRSEQYF	TGTGCCAGCAGCAGGAGCGAGCAGTACTTC
TRBV6-5	TRBJ1-1	NA	NA	CARGQSELNTEAFF	TGTGCCAGGGGCCAGTCCGAGCTTAACACTGAAGCTTTCTTT
TRBV5-6	TRBJ2-6	NA	TRBD1	CASRMGQGGVLTF	TGTGCCAGCAGAATGGGACAGGGGGGCGTCCTGACTTTC
TRBV5-6	TRBJ2-3	once	NA	CASSLAGVNTQYF	TGTGCCAGCAGCTTGGCGGGGGTTAATACGCAGTATTTT
TRBV6-5	TRBJ1-5	NA	TRBD1	CASSRDSRQPQHF	TGTGCCAGCAGCCGGGACAGTCGGCAGCCCCAGCATTTT
TRBV6-1	TRBJ1-4	NA	TRBD1	CASSEGDWGTVNEKLFF	TGTGCCAGCAGTGAAGGGGATTGGGGGACAGTTAATGAAAAACTGTTTTTT
TRBV4-3	TRBJ1-6	NA	TRBD1	CASSQDHRGGGSPLHF	TGCGCCAGCAGCCAAGATCACAGGGGAGGAGGTTCACCCCTCCACTTT
TRBV25-1	TRBJ2-7	NA	TRBD2	CASSAPGLAGYLDEQYF	TGTGCCAGCAGTGCTCCGGGACTAGCGGGGTATTTAGACGAGCAGTACTTC
TRBV6-5	TRBJ1-6	NA	NA	CASRPSRGAGSPLHF	TGTGCCAGCAGGCCTTCGCGGGGCGCAGGGTCACCCCTCCACTTT
TRBV2	TRBJ2-7	few	NA	CASIPNPTSPGQYF	TGTGCCAGCATCCCAAATCCCACGAGTCCCGGGCAGTACTTC
TRBV27	TRBJ2-5	NA	NA	CASSLRSNKAATQYF	TGTGCCAGCAGTTTAAGGTCAAACAAGGCGGCGACCCAGTACTTC
TRBV30	TRBJ2-5	NA	TRBD1	CAWSFSRTGWQETQYF	TGTGCCTGGAGTTTTTCCAGGACAGGGTGGCAAGAGACCCAGTACTTC
TRBV5-6	TRBJ1-2	NA	NA	CASSSSFPQLPNYGYTF	TGTGCCAGCAGCTCATCATTCCCACAGTTGCCTAACTATGGCTACACCTTC
TRBV2	TRBJ2-1	NA	TRBD1	CASSDPLTGGVWNEQFF	TGTGCCAGCAGTGACCCACTGACAGGGGGAGTATGGAATGAGCAGTTCTTC
TRBV4-3	TRBJ2-3	few	TRBD2	CASSRSSGYTDTQYF	TGCGCCAGCAGCCGCTCTAGCGGGTACACAGATACGCAGTATTTT
TRBV7-8	TRBJ2-3	once	TRBD2	CASSSRTSGSNTQYF	TGTGCCAGCAGCTCTCGGACTAGCGGGAGTAATACGCAGTATTTT
TRBV6-4	TRBJ2-5	NA	TRBD1	CASSAYSGGGRETQYF	TGTGCCAGCAGTGCCTACTCAGGGGGCGGCCGAGAGACCCAGTACTTC
TRBV21-1	TRBJ2-7	NA	NA	CASSKGNGTGKEHEQYF	TGTGCCAGCAGCAAAGGGAACGGGACAGGGAAGGAGCACGAGCAGTACTTC
TRBV2	TRBJ2-1	NA	NA	CASTLQRAEQFF	TGTGCCAGCACCCTACAGCGGGCCGAGCAGTTCTTC
TRBV5-5	TRBJ1-1	NA	TRBD1	CASSLVLTGGSMRGTEAFF	TGTGCCAGCAGCTTGGTCCTAACAGGGGGCTCTATGAGGGGCACTGAAGCTTTCTTT
TRBV11-2	TRBJ2-6	NA	NA	CASSLTTGGANVLTF	TGTGCCAGCAGCTTAACTACAGGGGGGGCCAACGTCCTGACTTTC
TRBV14	TRBJ1-1	NA	TRBD1	CASSQQTGGTTEAFF	TGTGCCAGCAGCCAGCAGACAGGGGGCACCACTGAAGCTTTCTTT
TRBV7-8	TRBJ1-3	once	NA	CASSLARVGNTIYF	TGTGCCAGCAGCTTAGCCAGGGTTGGAAACACCATATATTTT
TRBV9	TRBJ2-7	NA	NA	CASSVEQFSYEQYF	TGTGCCAGCAGCGTAGAACAGTTCTCCTACGAGCAGTACTTC
TRBV7-2	TRBJ1-5	NA	TRBD1	CASSLGQGWQPQHF	TGTGCCAGCAGCCTCGGACAGGGGTGGCAGCCCCAGCATTTT